This TCR beta chain was identified in a study of blood T cell repertoires in COVID-19 (dated by TCRdb to about 2020). At the level of the whole study: Collaborator samples came from the United States, Italy and Spain and covered acute and convalescent phases of COVID-19. The sample metadata nearly always contained a de-identified subject ID, COVID-19 status, age in years and sex. The material from the prospective study consisted of cDNA or gDNA derived from T cells, B-cell-depleted T cells, or PBMCs. Samples were obtained from the ongoing ImmuneRACE study (first 160 participants) and from about 1,300 subjects provided by 6 global collaborators. The dataset comprised deeply sampled blood TCRbeta repertoires from subjects exposed to, actively infected with, or recovered from COVID-19. Where HLA class I and class II types were available, the types were taken from metadata supplied by the sample provider, not from assay-based typing. The repertoires were released in a freely available public database meant as a resource for research on the immune response to SARS-CoV-2.

About this clone: Its antigen has not been determined. Per-nucleotide qualities are absent, and no much larger clonotype sits a single base away.

There are 13 amino acids in the CDR3, from cysteine to phenylalanine inclusive. Just CDR3 DNA is preserved here, 39 bases in frame from base 1. For this chain, trimming is 5 bases at the V end and 1 base at the J end, and the number of junction bases without a gene match is 3. CDR1 SGHRS and CDR2 YFSETQ were looked up in the germline V gene. The immunoSEQ Assay, a bias-controlled multiplex PCR, was used to amplify TCRbeta CDR3 regions from genomic DNA. In the source study's methods: The number of nucleated cells in each sample was estimated by amplification of reference gene primers within the assay. To quantify the absolute abundance of each unique TCRbeta CDR3 rearrangement, sequence reads were collapsed and filtered. For each sample, productive Simpson clonality was calculated as the square root of Simpson's diversity index over productive rearrangements. Not all clones reach the TCRdb copy of this immuneACCESS table, which keeps in-frame sequences only. Checked studies attribute under half of the gap to unresolved V genes and leave the rest unexplained. V and J calls plus clone size are reproduced from that table; the DNA served to infer D and trimming. The sample contains over 85,000 clones, around 82% of them found a single time. Of the sample, about 15% is held by the ten largest clones.

Broad study findings and their caveats: The amount of clinical and demographic metadata varied by source and participant and was provided uncurated.

Each collaborating institution followed its own protocols to collect whole blood in K2EDTA tubes. For TCRbeta analysis, collaborators shipped samples as frozen whole blood, isolated PBMCs, or DNA extracted from either of those sample types. The clonotype comes from a woman in her sixties with acute or convalescent COVID-19. The chain is encoded by TRBV5-1 joined to TRBJ2-7; 7 bases in between match TRBD1. Sequencing input: peripheral blood. The CDR3 region has the sequence CASRGTESYEQYF. The DNA is TGCGCCAGCAGAGGGACAGAATCCTACGAGCAGTACTTC.